One and the same sample provided the 13 T cell receptor beta chains below, sequenced in a study of T cells after yellow fever vaccination (dated by TCRdb to between 2018 and 2021). The protocol used for the library was 5' RACE. The sequencer listed for this sample is Illumina HiSeq 2500. TCRdb itself trimmed the public reads at Q25 with fastp, ran MiXCR and retained productive beta chains. Each CDR3 protein appears once, grouped with its most common genes and DNA. Within this sample are about 130,000 distinct CDR3 sequences, with under 8.5% of them counted one time only. The ten biggest clones cover nearly 2.5% of the sample. The label giving this sample's treatment or condition can be read as: live attenuated yellow fever vaccine strain. This specimen was CD4+ T cells sorted from PBMCs, taken 10 to 11 days after the first yellow fever vaccination. The receptor set was obtained from a man aged 18 to 35 who received the YFV17D yellow fever vaccine.

This clonotype was picked up many times. This sequence joins TRBV28 and TRBJ2-3; D tentatively fits TRBD1 or TRBD2 (6 bases each). V lost 2 bases and J 2 bases, leaving 11 bases between the germline ends. The CDR3 has 15 amino acids. The germline V gene encodes CDR1 MDHEN and CDR2 SYDVKM. CDR3 in DNA: TGTGCCAGCAGTTTAAAGGAGGGGGTCACAGATACGCAGTATTTT. Residues: CASSLKEGVTDTQYF.

In this sample, this clonotype turned up a few times. This CDR3 reads CASSQERDPTNEKLFF. Written as DNA, the CDR3 is TGTGCCAGCAGCCAAGAGAGGGACCCAACTAATGAAAAACTGTTTTTT. The chain carries TRBV14 and TRBJ1-4; the D gene is possibly TRBD1 (5 bases). The germline CDR1 and CDR2 sequences are SGHDN and FVKESK. The CDR3 totals 16 residues. V dropped 0 bases and J dropped 0 bases, with 8 bases sitting between them. Filled out from reference TRBV14 and TRBJ1-4, the complete variable domain reads EAGVTQFPSHSVIEKGQTVTLRCDPISGHDNLYWYRRVMGKEIKFLLHFVKESKQDESGMPNNRFLAERTGGTYSTLKVQPAELEDSGVYFCASSQERDPTNEKLFFGSGTQLSVL.

The table lists this clonotype with a few counts. The V gene is TRBV7-9, the J gene TRBJ1-5; D is ambiguous. This CDR3 has 13 amino acids. Per the germline V gene, CDR1 is SEHNR and CDR2 is FQNEAQ (reference sequence). V lost 3 bases, J lost 4 bases, and 7 bases lay in between. CDR3 loop: CASSFGLNQPQHF. The CDR3, as DNA: TGTGCCAGCAGCTTCGGACTAAATCAGCCCCAGCATTTT.

Many counts were recorded for this clonotype. This sequence joins TRBV20-1 and TRBJ2-3; 8 nucleotides match TRBD1. With V trimmed by 4 bases and J by 4 bases, 7 bases remained unmatched. Germline CDR1 is DFQATT and CDR2 is SNEGSKA (reference sequence). There are 14 residues in the CDR3. CDR3 in DNA: TGCAGTGCTATCAATATACAGGGGGCAGATACGCAGTATTTT. Translated: CSAINIQGADTQYF.

This clonotype was observed many times. The rearrangement links TRBV12-3 or TRBV12-4 to TRBJ2-4; TRBD2 aligns across 16 bases. The CDR3 sequence is 18 residues long. J gave up 7 bases and V 8 bases, and 14 bases lay outside the gene matches. The CDR3 DNA follows: TGTGCCAGCGGCTCGCCGGGACTAGCGGGGGGGCGATTGAACATTCAGTACTTC. Protein: CASGSPGLAGGRLNIQYF.

This clonotype has a count of ten or more. The V and J genes are TRBV7-2 and TRBJ1-3; a possible D gene is TRBD1 (5 bases). Trimming left V 0 bases short and J 3 bases short, with 6 bases between. CDR1 is SGHTA, CDR2 FQGNSA, per germline. The CDR3 has 14 amino acids. DNA for the CDR3: TGTGCCAGCAGCTTAGCTGGGGGTGGAAACACCATATATTTT. It encodes CASSLAGGGNTIYF.

The sample holds a few counts of this clonotype. The rearrangement joins TRBV7-9 to TRBJ2-3, with TRBD1 as a possible D gene (6 bases). V gave up 5 bases and J gave up 0 bases, with 15 bases separating them. The germline V gene has CDR1 SEHNR and CDR2 FQNEAQ (reference sequence). The CDR3 extends over 16 amino acids. CDR3 protein: CASSTGIRGSTDTQYF. Here the CDR3 DNA reads TGTGCCAGCAGCACCGGTATAAGGGGGAGCACAGATACGCAGTATTTT.

The V and J genes are TRBV15 and TRBJ2-1; D perhaps matches TRBD2 (6 bases). Germline loops: CDR1 LNHNV, CDR2 YYDKDF (reference sequence). This CDR3 has 14 amino acids. The V and J ends lost 3 bases and 4 bases respectively, with 10 bases between them. Here the CDR3 reads CATSRGLGYNEQFF. As DNA, the CDR3 is TGTGCCACCAGCAGGGGACTGGGATACAATGAGCAGTTCTTC.

This clonotype was found many times. This rearrangement joins TRBV7-2 to TRBJ2-1; no clear D gene. Germline CDR1 and CDR2: SGHTA and FQGNSA. The length of the CDR3 is 13 residues. V was pared by 0 bases and J by 4 bases, with 4 bases between. The CDR3 sequence: CASSLAVYNEQFF. The CDR3 bases are TGTGCCAGCAGCTTAGCTGTGTACAATGAGCAGTTCTTC.

This clonotype occurred many times. V gene TRBV7-6 combines with J gene TRBJ2-5; no firm D call. This CDR3 has 13 residues. Germline V gene sequence: CDR1 SGHVS, CDR2 FNYEAQ. The germline V and J ends were trimmed by 4 bases and 5 bases, with 11 bases remaining between them. The CDR3 loop is CASSSVVKETQYF. The CDR3 nucleotides read TGTGCCAGCAGCTCGGTCGTCAAGGAGACCCAGTACTTC.

This clonotype showed up many times. The chain links TRBV29-1 to TRBJ1-5; 7 bases align to TRBD1. Germline assignment: CDR1 SQVTM and CDR2 ANQGSEA. The CDR3 runs 14 residues. V lost 4 bases to trimming and J lost 7 bases; unmatched junction nucleotides: 10. The CDR3 loop reads CSVVFGGGGQPQHF. CDR3 bases: TGCAGCGTTGTTTTTGGAGGGGGCGGGCAGCCCCAGCATTTT.

This clonotype was counted ten times or more. The V call is TRBV4-3, the J call TRBJ2-2, with 10 bases that match TRBD1. After removal of 4 bases from V and 7 bases from J, the junction contained 3 bases not matched to a gene. The CDR3 runs to 14 residues. Germline CDR1 LGHNA, CDR2 YSLEER. The DNA of the CDR3 is TGCGCCAGCAGCCCGGACAGGGGGAGCGGGGAGCTGTTTTTT. Residues: CASSPDRGSGELFF.

The sample holds a few counts of this clonotype. The rearrangement uses TRBV5-6 and TRBJ1-6; 9 bases are shared with TRBD1. Germline lookup yields CDR1 SGHDT and CDR2 YYEEEE. Losses at the gene ends were 3 bases for V and 8 bases for J; bases not matched to a gene: 3. CDR3 size: 14 residues. The CDR3 coding sequence is TGTGCCAGCAGCTCCAGGGACAGGGATTCACCCCTCCACTTT. Translation gives CASSSRDRDSPLHF.